This T cell receptor (beta chain) was sequenced for a study of blood T cell repertoires in COVID-19 (TCRdb year 2020). Regarding the study in general: Samples covering the acute and convalescent phases of COVID-19 were provided by collaborators in the United States, Italy and Spain. The prospective study material was composed of cDNA or gDNA derived from T cells, B-cell-depleted T cells, or PBMCs. Deeply sampled blood TCRbeta repertoires from subjects exposed to, actively infected with, or recovered from COVID-19 were included in the dataset. A freely available public database, intended as a resource for researchers studying the immune response to SARS-CoV-2, is where the repertoires were released. Samples came from the ongoing ImmuneRACE study (first 160 participants) plus 1,254 subjects from 6 global collaborators. A de-identified subject ID, COVID-19 status, age in years and sex were almost always included in the sample metadata. Where HLA class I and class II types were available, the types were taken from metadata supplied by the sample provider, not from assay-based typing.

The investigation overall reported the following: How much clinical and demographic metadata was included differed by source and by participant, and the metadata was provided uncurated.

TCRbeta CDR3 regions were amplified from genomic DNA using the immunoSEQ Assay, a bias-controlled multiplex PCR. The source study handled its data this way. Nucleated cell counts per sample were estimated from amplification of reference gene primers within the assay. Sequence reads were collapsed and filtered to measure the absolute abundance of every unique TCRbeta CDR3 rearrangement. For each sample, productive Simpson clonality was calculated as the square root of Simpson's diversity index over productive rearrangements. Not all clones reach the TCRdb copy of this immuneACCESS table, which keeps in-frame sequences only. Checked studies attribute under half of the gap to unresolved V genes and leave the rest unexplained. V, J and clone size reflect that table, while D and trimming were determined from the DNA. The sample includes approximately 170,000 clones, with about four fifths observed a single time. Approximately 13% of the sample belongs to the ten largest clones.

Reading from cysteine to phenylalanine, the CDR3 counts 20 amino acids. Left in the record is the CDR3 DNA by itself, 60 bases read in frame from the first base. V is pared back by 3 bases and J by 3 bases, with 26 bases lying between the germline termini. CDR1 and CDR2 are drawn from the germline V gene: KGHSH, LQKENI. A second Seattle source provided samples from volunteer blood donors who had recovered from COVID-19. The collaborating institutions used their own protocols to collect whole blood in K2EDTA tubes. Collaborator samples were shipped for TCRbeta analysis as frozen whole blood, isolated PBMCs, or DNA extracted from either sample type. This clone was observed a handful of times. Its cognate antigen has yet to be identified. Within one base of it there is no much larger clone, and no base qualities were kept.

Recombination joined TRBV18 with TRBJ2-2, with TRBD2 tentatively as D gene (7 bases match). This clonotype originated in a man aged 70 or older who had recovered from COVID-19. The source material was peripheral blood. The nucleotides are TGTGCCAGCTCACCGACCTACAGGGTTGCGGGAGTGGTAGACACCGGGGAGCTGTTTTTT. Translation gives CASSPTYRVAGVVDTGELFF.